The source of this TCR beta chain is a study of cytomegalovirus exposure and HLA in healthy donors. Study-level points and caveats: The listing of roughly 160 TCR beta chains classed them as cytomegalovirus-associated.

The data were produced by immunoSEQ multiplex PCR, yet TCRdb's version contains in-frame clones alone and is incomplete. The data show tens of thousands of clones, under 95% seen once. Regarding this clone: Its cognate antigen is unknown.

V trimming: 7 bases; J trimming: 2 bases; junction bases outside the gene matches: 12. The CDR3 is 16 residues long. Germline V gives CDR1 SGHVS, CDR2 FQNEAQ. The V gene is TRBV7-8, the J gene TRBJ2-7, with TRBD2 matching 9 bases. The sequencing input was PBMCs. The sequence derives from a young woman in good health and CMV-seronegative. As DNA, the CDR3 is TGTGCCAGCACCCCCGGTCCAGCGGGAGGAACCTACGAGCAGTACTTC. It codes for CASTPGPAGGTYEQYF.